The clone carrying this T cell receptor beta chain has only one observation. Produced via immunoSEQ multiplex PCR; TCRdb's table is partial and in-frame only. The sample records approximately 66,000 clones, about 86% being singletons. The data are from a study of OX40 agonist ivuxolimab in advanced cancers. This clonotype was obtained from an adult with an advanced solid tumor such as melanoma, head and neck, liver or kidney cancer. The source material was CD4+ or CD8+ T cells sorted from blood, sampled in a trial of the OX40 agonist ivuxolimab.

In nucleotides, the CDR3 is TGTGCCAGCAGCCGCCCGTTGACTAGCGGGAGGAGACAAGAGACCCAGTACTTC. Residues: CASSRPLTSGRRQETQYF. The J gene is TRBJ2-5, the V gene TRBV5-4; 13 bases match TRBD2. V trimming: 4 bases; J trimming: 2 bases; junction bases outside the gene matches: 11. Germline V gene lookup returns CDR1 SGHNT and CDR2 YYREEE (reference sequence). The CDR3 extends over 18 amino acids.